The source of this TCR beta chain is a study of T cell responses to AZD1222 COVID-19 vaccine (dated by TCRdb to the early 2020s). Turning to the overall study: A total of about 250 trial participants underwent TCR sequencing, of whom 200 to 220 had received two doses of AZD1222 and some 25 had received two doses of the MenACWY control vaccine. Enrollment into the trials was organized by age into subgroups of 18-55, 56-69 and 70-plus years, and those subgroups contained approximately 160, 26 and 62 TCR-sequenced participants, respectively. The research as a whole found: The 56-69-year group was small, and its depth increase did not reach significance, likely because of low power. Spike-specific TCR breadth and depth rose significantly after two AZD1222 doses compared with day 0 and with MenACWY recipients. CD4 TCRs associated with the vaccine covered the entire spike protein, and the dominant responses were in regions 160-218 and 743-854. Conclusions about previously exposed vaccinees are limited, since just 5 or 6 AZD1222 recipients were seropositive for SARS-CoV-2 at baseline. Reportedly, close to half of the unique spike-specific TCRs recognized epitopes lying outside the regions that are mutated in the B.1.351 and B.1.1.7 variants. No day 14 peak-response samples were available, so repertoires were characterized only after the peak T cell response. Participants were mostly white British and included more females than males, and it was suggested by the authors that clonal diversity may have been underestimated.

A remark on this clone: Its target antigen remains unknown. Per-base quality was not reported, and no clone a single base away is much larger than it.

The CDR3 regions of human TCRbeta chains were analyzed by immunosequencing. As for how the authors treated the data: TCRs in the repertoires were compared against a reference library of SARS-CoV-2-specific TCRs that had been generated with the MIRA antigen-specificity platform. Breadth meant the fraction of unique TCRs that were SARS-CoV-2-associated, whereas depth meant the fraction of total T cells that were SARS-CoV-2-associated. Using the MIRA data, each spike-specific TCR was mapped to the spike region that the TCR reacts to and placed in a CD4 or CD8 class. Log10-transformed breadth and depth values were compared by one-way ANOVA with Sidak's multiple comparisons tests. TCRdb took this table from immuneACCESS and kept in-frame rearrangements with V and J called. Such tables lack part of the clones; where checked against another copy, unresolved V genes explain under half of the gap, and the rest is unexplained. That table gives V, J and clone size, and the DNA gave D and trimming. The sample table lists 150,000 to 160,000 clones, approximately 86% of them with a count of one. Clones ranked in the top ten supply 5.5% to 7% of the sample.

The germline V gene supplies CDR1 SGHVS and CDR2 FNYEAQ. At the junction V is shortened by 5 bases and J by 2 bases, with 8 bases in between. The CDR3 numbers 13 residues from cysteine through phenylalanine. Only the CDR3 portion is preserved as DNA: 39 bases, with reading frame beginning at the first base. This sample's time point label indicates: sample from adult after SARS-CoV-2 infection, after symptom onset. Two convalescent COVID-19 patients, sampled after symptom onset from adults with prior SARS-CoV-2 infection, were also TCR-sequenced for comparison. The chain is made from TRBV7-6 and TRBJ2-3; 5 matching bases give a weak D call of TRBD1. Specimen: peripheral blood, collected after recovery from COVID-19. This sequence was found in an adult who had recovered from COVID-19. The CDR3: CASSRQYTDTQYF. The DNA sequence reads TGTGCCAGCAGCCGACAGTACACAGATACGCAGTATTTT.